The 17 T cell receptor beta chains in this list originate from one sample, sequenced in a study of T-cell memory formation after mild COVID-19. TCRdb called the 5' RACE reads again in MiXCR, with one record for every CDR3 protein. Among more than 350,000 distinct CDR3 sequences listed, 15% to 20% were seen once. Sequences were obtained from PBMCs or a T cell subset sorted from them (not recorded which). These receptors were taken from a man younger than 30 who had mild COVID-19 (a few samples of this study predate the infection). Cell type and time point are not known.

The V call is TRBV11-2, the J call TRBJ2-1, with a possible D match to TRBD1 (6 bases). There are 13 residues in the CDR3. V was cut by 4 bases and J by 9 bases, with 13 bases left in between. The germline V gene has CDR1 SGHAT and CDR2 FQNNGV. CDR3 in amino acids: CASSSNRVSEQFF. The DNA for the CDR3 is TGTGCCAGCAGCTCCAACAGGGTCTCTGAGCAGTTCTTC.

The chain uses TRBV30 and TRBJ2-4; the match to TRBD1 covers 8 bases. Per the germline V gene, CDR1 is GTSNPN and CDR2 is SVGIG (reference sequence). The length of the CDR3 is 16 residues. V lost 1 base and J lost 3; bases outside the gene matches: 8. The CDR3 spells CAWSADRVRGKNIQYF. CDR3 nucleotides: TGTGCCTGGAGTGCGGACAGGGTGAGGGGCAAAAACATTCAGTACTTC.

This clonotype turned up a few times. The rearrangement joins TRBV7-2 to TRBJ2-7; D gene ambiguous. V lost 5 bases and J 6 bases, leaving 14 bases between the germline ends. The CDR3 totals 13 residues. CDR1 is SGHTA, CDR2 FQGNSA, per germline. The CDR3 sequence is CASSVTEGREQYV. CDR3 DNA: TGTGCCAGCAGCGTCACAGAAGGTCGCGAGCAGTACGTC.

This clonotype was seen a single time. The chain uses TRBV27 and TRBJ1-4; D is unresolved. The CDR3 sequence is 9 residues long. The germline V gene encodes CDR1 MNHEY and CDR2 SMNVEV (reference sequence). V lost 4 bases, J lost 11 bases, and 2 bases lay in between. The CDR3 coding sequence is TGTGCCAGCAGTTCCAAACTGTTTTTT. Its translation: CASSSKLFF.

The gene calls are TRBV9 and TRBJ1-5; perhaps TRBD1 as D (5 bases). V lost 0 bases to trimming and J lost 5 bases, with 12 bases between them. Germline CDR1 SGDLS, CDR2 YYNGEE. This CDR3 has 15 residues. CDR3 coding DNA: TGTGCCAGCAGCGTAGAAGGGACGTCGGATCAGCCCCAGCATTTT. Translation gives CASSVEGTSDQPQHF.

The chain is built from TRBV23-1 and TRBJ2-3, with 7 positions matching TRBD1. TRBV23-1 is an ORF, with its function uncertain. CDR3 size: 17 residues. V gave up 3 bases and J gave up 2 bases; unmatched junction bases: 11. The CDR3, as DNA: TGCGCCAGCAGTCAGTCACGGCCCGGGACAGTCACAGATACGCAGTATTTT. Residues: CASSQSRPGTVTDTQYF.

The chain couples TRBV4-3 to TRBJ1-4, with D unresolved. Germline CDR1 and CDR2: LGHNA and YSLEER. The V and J ends lost 4 bases and 4 bases respectively, with 10 bases between them. CDR3 size: 14 residues. CDR3 DNA sequence: TGCGCCAGCAGCCCCGGGCGGTTTAATGAAAAACTGTTTTTT. Its protein product is CASSPGRFNEKLFF.

This clonotype was picked up many times. The chain uses TRBV20-1 and TRBJ2-4; D perhaps matches TRBD1 (5 bases). The V and J ends lost 5 bases and 11 bases respectively, with 16 bases between them. CDR1 and CDR2 (germline): DFQATT, SNEGSKA (reference sequence). There are 12 residues in the CDR3. CDR3 sequence reads: CSAGNRPDVQYF. CDR3 DNA sequence: TGCAGTGCTGGCAACAGGCCAGACGTTCAGTACTTC.

Only a few counts were recorded for this clonotype. The chain links TRBV6-2 or TRBV6-3 to TRBJ2-3, with D maybe TRBD1 (5 bases). V shed 1 base and J shed 2 bases, with 10 bases lying between them. The CDR3 extends over 15 amino acids. Germline V gene lookup returns CDR1 MNHEY and CDR2 SVGEGT. The CDR3 here is CASSYLAGLTDTQYF. CDR3 nucleotide sequence: TGTGCCAGCAGTTACTTGGCAGGGCTCACAGATACGCAGTATTTT.

The sample holds a few counts of this clonotype. The genes are TRBV3-1 and TRBJ1-1, with 7 bases lining up with TRBD1. V dropped 5 bases and J dropped 0; count of bases not matched to a gene: 9. The CDR3 has 16 residues. Germline CDR1 is LGHDT and CDR2 is YNNKEL (reference sequence). Written as DNA, the CDR3 is TGTGCCAGCAGCGGCACAGGGGTGGACATGAACACTGAAGCTTTCTTT. Protein: CASSGTGVDMNTEAFF.

This clonotype was found a few times. The chain recombines TRBV9 with TRBJ2-3; D possibly corresponds to TRBD1 (6 bases). V lost 0 bases and J 3 bases, leaving 11 bases between the germline ends. CDR1 SGDLS and CDR2 YYNGEE come from the germline V gene. CDR3 length: 15 amino acids. The CDR3 DNA reads as TGTGCCAGCAGCGTAGGGCAGGGGCTGACAGATACGCAGTATTTT. Protein sequence: CASSVGQGLTDTQYF.

This clonotype was observed a few times. The chain employs TRBV12-3 or TRBV12-4 and TRBJ2-3; D is undetermined. The CDR3 length is 12 residues. The V and J ends lost 1 base and 14 bases respectively, with 13 bases between them. In DNA form, the CDR3 reads TGTGCCAGCAGTTTAGACTGGGGAAATCCGTATTTT. It encodes CASSLDWGNPYF.

This clonotype was seen ten or more times. The junction and the germline gene differ at one end; a read error may be behind it. The chain uses TRBV28 and TRBJ2-1; D is unclear. The CDR3 loop spans 12 amino acids. Germline-derived CDR1 and CDR2 are MDHEN and SYDVKM. The chain's CDR3 is CASMVSSNEQFF. The CDR3 DNA follows: TGTGCCAGCATGGTCTCCTCCAATGAGCAGTTCTTC. The full variable domain, rest sourced from reference TRBV28 and TRBJ2-1, is DVKVTQSSRYLVKRTGEKVFLECVQDMDHENMFWYRQDPGLGLRLIYFSYDVKMKEKGDIPEGYSVSREKKERFSLILESASTNQTSMYLCASMVSSNEQFFGPGTRLTVL.

At least ten counts were recorded for this clonotype. The chain uses TRBV5-5 and TRBJ2-3; D remains ambiguous. The CDR3 sequence is 14 residues long. The V and J ends lost 0 bases and 4 bases respectively, with 9 bases between them. The germline V gene encodes CDR1 SGHKS and CDR2 YYEKEE (reference sequence). DNA for the CDR3: TGTGCCAGCAGCTTGGCTAGTTCTTCAGATACGCAGTATTTT. Its translation: CASSLASSSDTQYF.

To note about this clonotype: The junction does not match germline at one end; this may be a read error. The chain is built from TRBV28 and TRBJ1-6, with 10 bases fitting TRBD1. The CDR3 covers 13 residues. The germline V gene encodes CDR1 MDHEN and CDR2 SYDVKM. Here the CDR3 DNA reads TGTGCCAGCAGTCGCGGACAGGGGGGAGATGATGACTTT. Translated: CASSRGQGGDDDF.

This rearrangement joins TRBV6-2 or TRBV6-3 to TRBJ2-1, with 8 bases aligning to TRBD2. V was pared by 7 bases and J by 4 bases, with 18 bases of the junction left unmatched. Germline V CDR1 and CDR2: MNHEY, SVGEGT. The CDR3 totals 18 residues. CDR3 in amino acids: CASTTGGIYTGTYNEQFF. The CDR3 region has the DNA TGTGCCAGCACCACGGGGGGGATATACACTGGGACTTACAATGAGCAGTTCTTC.

This clonotype was seen only a few times. The chain couples TRBV29-1 to TRBJ2-2, with 7 positions matching TRBD1. The CDR3 totals 15 residues. Germline CDR1 SQVTM, CDR2 ANQGSEA. V was pared by 0 bases and J by 5 bases, with 6 bases of the junction left unmatched. CDR3 residues: CSVEETGSGTGELFF. The CDR3, as DNA: TGCAGCGTTGAAGAGACAGGGTCGGGGACCGGGGAGCTGTTTTTT.